One and the same sample provided the 7 T cell receptor beta chains below, sequenced in a study of CD8+CD57+ T cells in acquired aplastic anemia (dated by TCRdb to between 2017 and 2018). Sequencing took place on an Illumina HiSeq 2000. Profiling of TCR beta VDJ combinations and CDR3 sequences used genomic DNA as the template. Using fastp at Q25 and MiXCR, TCRdb reprocessed the public reads and kept productive beta chains. Records with the same CDR3 protein are collapsed into one entry carrying the most frequent genes and DNA. The table for this sample lists tens of thousands of distinct CDR3 sequences; 75% to 85% of them were counted only once. Roughly 23% of the sample belongs to the ten largest clones. The source material was sorted CD4+, CD8+, or CD8+CD57+ T cells (not recorded which) from PBMCs. Receptor source: a human donor in good health, serving as a control.

The V and J genes are TRBV2 and TRBJ2-6, with D maybe TRBD1 (6 bases). With 6 bases removed from V and 2 bases from J, the gap between germline ends came to 8 bases. The germline V gene encodes CDR1 SNHLY and CDR2 FYNNEI. The CDR3 runs to 14 residues. CDR3 sequence: CASRTGTGANVLTF. The CDR3 DNA is TGTGCCAGCAGAACAGGGACTGGGGCCAACGTCCTGACTTTC.

The V call is TRBV2, the J call TRBJ1-1; D is unresolved. In germline, CDR1 is SNHLY, CDR2 FYNNEI. The CDR3 runs to 13 residues. Trimming shortened V by 6 bases and J by 1 base, and 9 bases separated the two germline ends. The CDR3 nucleotides are TGTGCCAGCAGGGAGTGGGGGAACACTGAAGCTTTCTTT. Translating gives CASREWGNTEAFF.

This clonotype was observed a few times. This chain joins TRBV25-1 and TRBJ1-1; 9 bases are shared with TRBD1. J was trimmed by 1 base and V by 4 bases; bases with no gene match: 7. CDR3 length: 16 amino acids. Germline V gene lookup returns CDR1 MGHDK and CDR2 SYGVNS. CDR3 bases: TGTGCCAGCAGTGCCGTGGACAGGGGACCGAACACTGAAGCTTTCTTT. Translating it yields CASSAVDRGPNTEAFF.

This clonotype has just a few counts. The chain is built from TRBV24-1 and TRBJ2-1; weak D call: TRBD2 (7 bases). CDR3 size: 15 residues. The germline V gene has CDR1 KGHDR and CDR2 SFDVKD. V lost 4 bases to trimming and J lost 8 bases, with 17 bases between them. This CDR3 is CATSDEQTGGDEQFF. The CDR3, as DNA: TGTGCCACCAGTGACGAACAGACGGGGGGCGATGAGCAGTTCTTC.

V gene TRBV4-2 combines with J gene TRBJ2-7; D ambiguous. Germline CDR1 is LGHNA and CDR2 is YNFKEQ. The CDR3 loop spans 12 amino acids. Trimming pared 5 bases from V and 7 bases from J, leaving 12 bases between. The CDR3 here is CASSFSGKEQYF. Written as DNA, the CDR3 is TGTGCCAGCAGCTTCTCCGGAAAGGAGCAGTACTTC.

This rearrangement joins TRBV10-1 to TRBJ2-5; 7 bases are shared with TRBD2. Germline V lookup: CDR1 WNHNN, CDR2 SYGVQD (reference sequence). The ends lost 3 bases at V and 4 bases at J; junction bases unmatched: 5. The CDR3 is made up of 14 amino acids. CDR3 sequence reads: CASSDQTSLETQYF. DNA for the CDR3: TGCGCCAGCAGTGACCAGACTAGCTTAGAGACCCAGTACTTC.

A few counts support this clonotype. The chain links TRBV2 to TRBJ1-6, with D unresolved. V was trimmed by 3 bases and J by 9 bases, leaving 15 bases between them. The CDR3 totals 15 residues. Germline CDR1 is SNHLY and CDR2 is FYNNEI. CDR3 nucleotides: TGTGCCAGCAGTGACGTGAGTGCAAAGGGTTCACCCCTCCACTTT. Encoded protein: CASSDVSAKGSPLHF. Looking up the rest from reference TRBV2 and TRBJ1-6 gives the full variable domain: EPEVTQTPSHQVTQMGQEVILRCVPISNHLYFYWYRQILGQKVEFLVSFYNNEISEKSEIFDDQFSVERPDGSNFTLKIRSTKLEDSAMYFCASSDVSAKGSPLHFGNGTRLTVT.